Following are 29 T cell receptor beta chains from one sample sequenced in a study of OX40 agonist ivuxolimab in advanced cancers. TCRdb's copy holds only in-frame clones and misses some; the assay was immunoSEQ multiplex PCR. The sample carries about 98,000 clones, roughly nine tenths recorded once. The sequenced sample was CD4+ or CD8+ T cells sorted from blood, obtained in a trial of the OX40 agonist ivuxolimab. The receptors come from an adult with an advanced solid tumor such as melanoma, head and neck, liver or kidney cancer.

The chain has TRBV7-2 and TRBJ2-3; 11 bases line up with TRBD2. The CDR3 has 16 residues. V shed 5 bases, J shed 5 bases, and the junction held 9 bases outside the gene matches. CDR1 is SGHTA, CDR2 FQGNSA, per germline. The CDR3 DNA reads TGTGCCAGCAGCCGAAATACCGGGACTAGCGGAGATACGCAGTATTTT. It is translated as CASSRNTGTSGDTQYF.

The CDR3 reads CASSIPYTGTMNTEAFF. DNA for the CDR3: TGTGCCAGTAGTATCCCGTACACCGGAACTATGAACACTGAAGCTTTCTTT. The gene calls are TRBV19 and TRBJ1-1; unclear D gene. V gave up 3 bases and J gave up 0 bases, with 17 bases separating them. The CDR3 runs to 17 residues. The germline V gene encodes CDR1 LNHDA and CDR2 SQIVND (reference sequence).

The chain joins TRBV7-8 to TRBJ2-5; D is uncertain. The better agreement between TRBJ2-7 and the DNA end casts doubt on the J call. In germline, CDR1 is SGHVS, CDR2 FQNEAQ. The CDR3 runs 11 residues. The CDR3 loop reads CASSPLYEQYF. The CDR3 DNA follows: TGTGCCAGCAGCCCCCTTTACGAGCAGTACTTC.

This chain links TRBV19 with TRBJ1-5; TRBD1 is a possible D gene (6 bases). Trimming stripped 7 bases from V and 5 bases from J, with 18 bases between. Germline lookup yields CDR1 LNHDA and CDR2 SQIVND (reference sequence). There are 15 residues in the CDR3. The CDR3 DNA is TGTGCCAGTACCGAATCCACAGGGCCGGATCAGCCCCAGCATTTT. Protein: CASTESTGPDQPQHF.

The chain carries TRBV7-9 and TRBJ1-6, with 8 bases identical to TRBD1. This CDR3 spans 15 amino acids. After removal of 4 bases from V and 10 bases from J, the junction contained 9 bases not matched to a gene. Germline V gene sequence: CDR1 SEHNR, CDR2 FQNEAQ (reference sequence). CDR3 sequence (DNA): TGTGCCAGCAGCTCCTCAGGGGGCCGGGGGTCACCCCTCCACTTT. Protein product: CASSSSGGRGSPLHF.

This chain connects TRBV5-4 to TRBJ2-1; TRBD2 is a possible D gene (7 bases). The CDR3 is 14 amino acids. The germline CDR1 and CDR2 sequences are SGHNT and YYREEE (reference sequence). The V end lost 4 bases, the J end lost 10 bases, and 18 bases lay between the germline ends. The CDR3 DNA sequence: TGTGCCAGCAGCAGTAGTGGGGGGGCCGTCGAGCAGTTCTTC. Translated: CASSSSGGAVEQFF.

This rearrangement joins TRBV29-1 to TRBJ1-4; D is possibly TRBD1 (5 bases). V was shortened by 6 bases and J by 3 bases, with 14 bases between the two germline ends. Germline CDR1 reads SQVTM; CDR2 reads ANQGSEA. The CDR3 runs to 14 residues. The CDR3 spells CSVLLTGSNEKLFF. Written as DNA, the CDR3 is TGCAGCGTCCTTTTAACAGGCTCTAATGAAAAACTGTTTTTT.

Of note for this clone: Other DNA sequences from this sample encode an identical CDR3 as well. This chain links TRBV19 with TRBJ1-4, with unresolved D. There are 15 residues in the CDR3. The V and J ends lost 6 bases and 0 bases respectively, with 11 bases between them. The V gene's germline CDR1 is LNHDA and CDR2 SQIVND (reference sequence). CDR3 sequence reads: CASSSQPATNEKLFF. The CDR3 nucleotides are TGTGCCAGTAGCTCACAGCCCGCAACTAATGAAAAACTGTTTTTT.

The chain has TRBV6-5 and TRBJ2-5; 9 positions agree with TRBD1. The V segment lost 7 bases and the J segment 9 bases; nucleotides outside the gene matches: 9. Germline V gene data show CDR1 as MNHEY and CDR2 as SVGAGI. The CDR3 has 13 residues. CDR3 amino acids: CASTRTGEEAQYF. The CDR3 nucleotides are TGTGCCAGCACCCGGACAGGGGAGGAGGCCCAGTACTTC.

The V call is TRBV10-2, the J call TRBJ2-7, with 9 positions matching TRBD1. CDR1 and CDR2 from the germline V gene are WSHSY and SAAADI. J was trimmed by 5 bases and V by 10 bases; bases with no gene match: 9. The CDR3 is made up of 13 amino acids. CDR3 residues: CATTGTGTHEQYF. In DNA form, the CDR3 reads TGCGCCACCACCGGGACAGGGACCCACGAGCAGTACTTC.

This chain links TRBV27 with TRBJ1-5, with D maybe TRBD1 (6 bases). V was pared by 5 bases and J by 3 bases, with 11 bases between. The CDR3 runs 14 residues. Per the germline V gene, CDR1 is MNHEY and CDR2 is SMNVEV (reference sequence). CDR3 DNA sequence: TGTGCCAGCAGTGGGAGGGGGTTCAATCAGCCCCAGCATTTT. Translated: CASSGRGFNQPQHF.

This chain connects TRBV6-1 to TRBJ2-7; perhaps TRBD1 as D (6 bases). Trimming took 6 bases from V and 0 from J, leaving 12 bases between them. This CDR3 region has 14 residues. CDR1 and CDR2 (germline): MNHNS, SASEGT. CDR3 bases: TGTGCCAGCAGAGACACAGGGATCTCCTACGAGCAGTACTTC. Translation gives CASRDTGISYEQYF.

This clone was seen once. The rearrangement uses TRBV7-2 and TRBJ1-5; the D gene is possibly TRBD1 (5 bases). Trimming cost V 7 bases and J 5 bases, with 15 bases left between them. The CDR3 runs 14 residues. The germline CDR1 and CDR2 sequences are SGHTA and FQGNSA. CDR3 in DNA: TGTGCCAGCACCAGCGCGTCGGGGGATCAGCCCCAGCATTTT. Its protein product is CASTSASGDQPQHF.

This chain links TRBV6-4 with TRBJ2-3; D perhaps matches TRBD1 (6 bases). Germline CDR1 MRHNA, CDR2 SNTAGT. V was trimmed by 4 bases and J by 5 bases, leaving 13 bases between them. The CDR3 is 14 residues long. The CDR3: CASSAQQGVDTQYF. For the CDR3, the DNA is TGTGCCAGCAGTGCCCAACAGGGAGTAGATACGCAGTATTTT.

This chain links TRBV6-1 with TRBJ2-1; D is perhaps TRBD1 (5 bases). V was pared by 3 bases and J by 5 bases, with 11 bases between. Germline-derived CDR1 and CDR2 are MNHNS and SASEGT. This CDR3 has 14 amino acids. This CDR3 is CASSDRGGDNEQFF. DNA for the CDR3: TGTGCCAGCAGTGATAGGGGTGGGGACAATGAGCAGTTCTTC.

The rearrangement joins TRBV5-1 to TRBJ2-5; no clear D. This CDR3 comprises 13 residues. CDR1 is SGHRS and CDR2 is YFSETQ in the germline V gene. Trimming left V 4 bases short and J 0 bases short, with 7 bases between. Written as DNA, the CDR3 is TGCGCCAGCAGCCGAGCGTACCAAGAGACCCAGTACTTC. Translated, it gives CASSRAYQETQYF.

V usage is TRBV16 and J usage is TRBJ1-2; possibly TRBD1 for D (6 bases). Trimming pared 4 bases from V and 8 bases from J, leaving 17 bases between. Germline V CDR1 and CDR2: KGHSY, FQNENV. The CDR3 is 14 residues long. The DNA for the CDR3 is TGTGCCAGCAGCCCCGAGGGGGGGGCCTGGGGCTACACCTTC. This translates into CASSPEGGAWGYTF.

The chain recombines TRBV4-3 with TRBJ2-2; 9 nucleotides line up with TRBD2. Germline V gene sequence: CDR1 LGHNA, CDR2 YSLEER. This CDR3 spans 18 amino acids. V was clipped by 1 base and J by 0 bases; unmatched bases: 6. The CDR3 DNA sequence: TGCGCCAGCAGCCAAGTTGCTAGCGGGGCCGCGAACACCGGGGAGCTGTTTTTT. Its protein product is CASSQVASGAANTGELFF.

J is TRBJ1-4 and V is TRBV6-6; D possibly corresponds to TRBD1 (6 bases). Trimming stripped 4 bases from V and 10 bases from J, with 13 bases between. The CDR3 is made up of 13 amino acids. Germline V gene data show CDR1 as MNHNY and CDR2 as SVGAGI (reference sequence). DNA for the CDR3: TGTGCCAGCAGTTTCGAGGGGGATGGAAAACTGTTTTTT. Translated, it gives CASSFEGDGKLFF.

The chain is built from TRBV5-5 and TRBJ1-3, with 7 bases that match TRBD1. This CDR3 contains 15 residues. V was clipped by 2 bases and J by 7 bases; unmatched bases: 9. Germline V gives CDR1 SGHKS, CDR2 YYEKEE (reference sequence). As DNA, the CDR3 is TGTGCCAGCAGCTTCCCTAGGACAGGTGGGAACACCATATATTTT. Translated: CASSFPRTGGNTIYF.

The chain carries TRBV4-1 and TRBJ2-5; D remains ambiguous. Germline V gives CDR1 MGHRA, CDR2 YSYEKL. The germline V and J ends were trimmed by 4 bases and 0 bases, with 15 bases remaining between them. The CDR3 spans 16 residues. CDR3 DNA: TGCGCCAGCAGCCCCCGACTCCTGGTGTACCAAGAGACCCAGTACTTC. It codes for CASSPRLLVYQETQYF.

In DNA form, the CDR3 reads TGTGCCAGCAGCTCTGGGCCTATCTCCTACGAGCAGTACTTC. This encodes CASSSGPISYEQYF. The V gene is TRBV5-5, the J gene TRBJ2-7; D unresolved. CDR1 SGHKS and CDR2 YYEKEE come from the germline V gene (reference sequence). The CDR3 runs 14 residues. Trimming took 3 bases from V and 0 from J, leaving 10 bases between them. Full variable domain (missing parts from reference TRBV5-5 and TRBJ2-7): DAGVTQSPTHLIKTRGQQVTLRCSPISGHKSVSWYQQVLGQGPQFIFQYYEKEERGRGNFPDRFSARQFPNYSSELNVNALLLGDSALYLCASSSGPISYEQYFGPGTRLTVT.

In this sample, this clone turned up once. The V call is TRBV7-9, the J call TRBJ1-3; D possibly corresponds to TRBD1 (5 bases). In germline, CDR1 is SEHNR, CDR2 FQNEAQ (reference sequence). The CDR3 covers 14 residues. Trimming stripped 5 bases from V and 0 bases from J, with 8 bases between. DNA of the CDR3: TGTGCCAGCAGCCTGACAGACTCTGGAAACACCATATATTTT. It codes for CASSLTDSGNTIYF.

The chain has TRBV19 and TRBJ1-1; 7 bases map to TRBD1. The CDR3 loop spans 16 amino acids. Germline assignment: CDR1 LNHDA and CDR2 SQIVND (reference sequence). After removal of 6 bases from V and 1 base from J, the junction contained 11 bases not matched to a gene. The CDR3 protein is CASRRIIGTENTEAFF. CDR3 in DNA: TGTGCCAGTAGGAGAATAATCGGGACAGAGAACACTGAAGCTTTCTTT.

This clone was seen once. The CDR3 DNA is TGTGCCAGCAGCCTCGACATATACAATGAGCAGTTCTTC. The encoded protein is CASSLDIYNEQFF. V is TRBV6-6 and J is TRBJ2-1, with no clear D. This CDR3 has 13 residues. V gave up 6 bases and J gave up 4 bases, with 10 bases separating them. The germline V gene has CDR1 MNHNY and CDR2 SVGAGI (reference sequence).

The chain has TRBV6-1 and TRBJ2-7; 9 positions match TRBD1. V shed 7 bases and J 3 bases; nucleotides not matched to a gene: 7. The CDR3 spans 14 residues. In germline, CDR1 is MNHNS, CDR2 SASEGT. DNA for the CDR3: TGTGCCAGCACGAAGACAGGGGGGATCTACGAGCAGTACTTC. Encoded protein: CASTKTGGIYEQYF.

The V call is TRBV6-5, the J call TRBJ2-5; tentative D call: TRBD1 (5 bases). V lost 4 bases and J 0 bases, leaving 12 bases between the germline ends. The CDR3 covers 15 residues. The germline V gene has CDR1 MNHEY and CDR2 SVGAGI. The CDR3 protein is CASSLGQGNQETQYF. In DNA, the CDR3 is TGTGCCAGCAGTTTGGGTCAGGGTAACCAAGAGACCCAGTACTTC.

This clone was observed once. V gene TRBV18 combines with J gene TRBJ1-3, with no clear D. Trimming pared 3 bases from V and 0 bases from J, leaving 12 bases between. From germline, CDR1 is KGHSH and CDR2 LQKENI. The CDR3 runs 16 residues. Written as DNA, the CDR3 is TGTGCCAGCTCACCGGGCGGCTTAAGCTCTGGAAACACCATATATTTT. It translates to CASSPGGLSSGNTIYF.

The rearrangement links TRBV7-3 to TRBJ2-7, with D maybe TRBD2 (6 bases). Germline CDR1 is SGHTA and CDR2 is FQGTGA. The CDR3 is made up of 14 amino acids. Trimming took off 5 bases at V and 2 bases at J, with 13 bases between the two ends. The CDR3 sequence: CASSPGGVPYEQYF. CDR3 coding DNA: TGTGCCAGCAGCCCCGGAGGGGTCCCCTACGAGCAGTACTTC.